This TCR beta chain was found in a study of T-cell memory formation after mild COVID-19. Study-wide results and caveats: A second wave expanding day 15 to 37 was CD4+-biased; contracting clones were balanced.

A 5'RACE reaction primed in the constant segment made cDNA libraries of TCR alpha and TCR beta, and these carried sample barcodes and UMIs. One entry per CDR3 protein, called by TCRdb with MiXCR from the 5' RACE reads. This sample has just under 350,000 distinct CDR3 sequences; about an eighth occur once, and the top ten carry 20% to 25%. There are many counts of this clonotype. Its specificity is unknown. This sequence originates from a man younger than 30 who had mild COVID-19 (a few samples of this study predate the infection). Cell type and time point are not known. The sample was PBMCs or a T cell subset sorted from them (not recorded which).

In DNA form, the CDR3 reads TGTGCCAGCAGCTTAACAGGGGGCCCTCCAAGCTCCTACAATGAGCAGTTCTTC. Amino acids: CASSLTGGPPSSYNEQFF. This sequence joins TRBV7-3 and TRBJ2-1; 7 bases are shared with TRBD1. Germline CDR1 and CDR2: SGHTA and FQGTGA. The CDR3 length is 18 residues. V dropped 0 bases and J dropped 0; count of bases not matched to a gene: 8. Supplemented by reference TRBV7-3 and TRBJ2-1, the full variable domain reads GAGVSQTPSNKVTEKGKYVELRCDPISGHTALYWYRQSLGQGPEFLIYFQGTGAADDSGLPNDRFFAVRPEGSVSTLKIQRTERGDSAVYLCASSLTGGPPSSYNEQFFGPGTRLTVL.